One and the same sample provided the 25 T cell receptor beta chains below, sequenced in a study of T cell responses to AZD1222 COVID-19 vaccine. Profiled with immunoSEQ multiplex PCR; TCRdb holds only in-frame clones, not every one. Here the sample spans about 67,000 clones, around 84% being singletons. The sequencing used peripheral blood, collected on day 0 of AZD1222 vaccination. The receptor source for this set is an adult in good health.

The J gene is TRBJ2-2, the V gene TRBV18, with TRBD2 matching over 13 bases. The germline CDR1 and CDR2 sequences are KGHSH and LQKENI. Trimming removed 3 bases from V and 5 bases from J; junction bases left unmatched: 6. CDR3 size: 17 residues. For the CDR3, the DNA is TGTGCCAGCTCACCTCGACTAGCGGGAGGAAAAACCGGGGAGCTGTTTTTT. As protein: CASSPRLAGGKTGELFF.

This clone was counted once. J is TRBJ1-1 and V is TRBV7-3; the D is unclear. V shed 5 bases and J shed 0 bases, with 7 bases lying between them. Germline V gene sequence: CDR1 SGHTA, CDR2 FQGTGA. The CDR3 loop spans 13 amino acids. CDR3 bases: TGTGCCAGCAGCCAAAACATGAACACTGAAGCTTTCTTT. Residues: CASSQNMNTEAFF.

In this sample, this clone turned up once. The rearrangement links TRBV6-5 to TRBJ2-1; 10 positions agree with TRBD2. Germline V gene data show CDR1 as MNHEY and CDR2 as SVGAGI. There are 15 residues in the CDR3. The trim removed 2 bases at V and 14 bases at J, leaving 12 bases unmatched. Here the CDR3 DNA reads TGTGCCAGCAGTTACACGGCTAGCGGGAGTAAGAACGAGTTCTTC. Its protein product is CASSYTASGSKNEFF.

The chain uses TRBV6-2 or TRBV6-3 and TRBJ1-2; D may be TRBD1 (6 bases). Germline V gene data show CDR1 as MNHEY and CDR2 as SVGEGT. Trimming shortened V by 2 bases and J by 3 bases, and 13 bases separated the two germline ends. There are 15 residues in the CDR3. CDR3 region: CASSYIHREDYGYTF. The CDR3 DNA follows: TGTGCCAGCAGTTACATCCACAGGGAGGACTATGGCTACACCTTC.

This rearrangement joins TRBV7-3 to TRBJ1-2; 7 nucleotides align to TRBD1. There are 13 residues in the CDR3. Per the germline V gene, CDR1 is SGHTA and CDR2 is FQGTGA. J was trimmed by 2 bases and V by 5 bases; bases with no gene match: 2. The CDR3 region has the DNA TGTGCCAGCAGCCTGGGACAGAACTATGGCTACACCTTC. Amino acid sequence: CASSLGQNYGYTF.

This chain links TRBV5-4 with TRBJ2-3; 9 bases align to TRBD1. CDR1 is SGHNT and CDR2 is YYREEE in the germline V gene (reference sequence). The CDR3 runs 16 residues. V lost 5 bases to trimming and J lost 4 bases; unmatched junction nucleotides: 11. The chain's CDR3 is CASSYPGQGISDTQYF. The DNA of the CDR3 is TGTGCCAGCAGTTACCCGGGACAGGGAATCTCAGATACGCAGTATTTT.

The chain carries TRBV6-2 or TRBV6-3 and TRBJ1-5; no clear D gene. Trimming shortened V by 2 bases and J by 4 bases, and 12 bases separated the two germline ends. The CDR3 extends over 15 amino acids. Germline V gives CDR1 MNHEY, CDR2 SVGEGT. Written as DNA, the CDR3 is TGTGCCAGCAGTTACGGAGGCAGCCGAAATCAGCCCCAGCATTTT. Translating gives CASSYGGSRNQPQHF.

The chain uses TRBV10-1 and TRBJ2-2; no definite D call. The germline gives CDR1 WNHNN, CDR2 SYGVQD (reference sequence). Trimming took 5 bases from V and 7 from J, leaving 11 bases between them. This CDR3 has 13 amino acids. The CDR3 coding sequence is TGCGCCAGCAGTATTATTGACGGCGGGGAGCTGTTTTTT. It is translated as CASSIIDGGELFF.

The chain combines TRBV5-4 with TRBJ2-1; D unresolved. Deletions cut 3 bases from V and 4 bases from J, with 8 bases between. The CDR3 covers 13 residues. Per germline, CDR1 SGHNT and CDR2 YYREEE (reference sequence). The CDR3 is CASSSEQYNEQFF. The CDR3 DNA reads TGTGCCAGCAGCTCGGAGCAGTACAATGAGCAGTTCTTC.

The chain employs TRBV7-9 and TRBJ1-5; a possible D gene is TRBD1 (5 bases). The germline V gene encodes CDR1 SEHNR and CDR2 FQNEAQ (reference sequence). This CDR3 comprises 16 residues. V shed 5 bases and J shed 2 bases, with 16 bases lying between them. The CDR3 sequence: CASSPARGWGNQPQHF. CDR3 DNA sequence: TGTGCCAGCAGCCCGGCTAGGGGCTGGGGCAATCAGCCCCAGCATTTT.

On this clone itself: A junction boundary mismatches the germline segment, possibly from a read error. In nucleotides, the CDR3 is TGCGCCAGCAGCTCGGTAGCGGGAGGGCGGATCTTC. This sequence encodes CASSSVAGGRIF. V usage is TRBV5-1 and J usage is TRBJ2-1, with 11 nucleotides matching TRBD2. The germline CDR1 and CDR2 sequences are SGHRS and YFSETQ. The CDR3 is 12 amino acids.

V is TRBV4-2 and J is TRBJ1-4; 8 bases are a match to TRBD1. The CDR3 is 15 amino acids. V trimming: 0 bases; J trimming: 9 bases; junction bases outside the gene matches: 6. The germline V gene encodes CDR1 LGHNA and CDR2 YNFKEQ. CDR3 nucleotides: TGTGCCAGCAGCCAAGACCTCCGACAGGGGAAAAAACTGTTTTTT. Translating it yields CASSQDLRQGKKLFF.

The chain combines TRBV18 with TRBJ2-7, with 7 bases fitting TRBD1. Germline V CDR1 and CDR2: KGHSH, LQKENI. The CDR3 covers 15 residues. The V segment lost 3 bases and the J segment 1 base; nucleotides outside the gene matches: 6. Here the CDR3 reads CASSPDRVDSYEQYF. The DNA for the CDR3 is TGTGCCAGCTCACCCGACAGGGTCGATTCCTACGAGCAGTACTTC.

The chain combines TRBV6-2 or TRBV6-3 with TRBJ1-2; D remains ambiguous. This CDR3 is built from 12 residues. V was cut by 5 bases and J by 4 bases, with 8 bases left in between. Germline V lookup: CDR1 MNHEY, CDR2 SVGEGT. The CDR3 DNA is TGTGCCAGCAGTGAGGGTCCCTATGGCTACACCTTC. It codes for CASSEGPYGYTF.

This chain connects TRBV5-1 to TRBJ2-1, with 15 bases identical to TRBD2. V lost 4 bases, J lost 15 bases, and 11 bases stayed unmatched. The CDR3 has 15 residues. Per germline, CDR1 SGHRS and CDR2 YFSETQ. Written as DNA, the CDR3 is TGCGCCAGCAGCGTGTCGGGACTAGCGGGAGGTAGGGCGTTCTTC. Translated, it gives CASSVSGLAGGRAFF.

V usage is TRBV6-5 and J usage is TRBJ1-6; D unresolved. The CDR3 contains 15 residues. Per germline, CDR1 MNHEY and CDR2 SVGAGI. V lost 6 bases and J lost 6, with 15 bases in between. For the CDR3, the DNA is TGTGCCAGCAGCCCGACGGAGAGGCCTAATTCACCCCTCCACTTT. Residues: CASSPTERPNSPLHF.

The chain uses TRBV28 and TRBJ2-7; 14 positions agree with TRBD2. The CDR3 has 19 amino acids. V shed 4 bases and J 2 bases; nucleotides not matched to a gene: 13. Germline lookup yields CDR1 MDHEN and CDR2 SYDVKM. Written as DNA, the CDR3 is TGTGCCAGCAGTTCCTCTGGACTAGCGGGGGGTCGTAATACCTACGAGCAGTACTTC. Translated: CASSSSGLAGGRNTYEQYF.

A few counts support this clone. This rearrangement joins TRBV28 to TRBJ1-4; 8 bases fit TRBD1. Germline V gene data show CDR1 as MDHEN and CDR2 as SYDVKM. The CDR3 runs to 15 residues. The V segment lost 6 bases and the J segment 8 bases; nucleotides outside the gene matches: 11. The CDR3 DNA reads TGTGCCAGCAGAGACAGGGGTATTGTGGAGGAAAAACTGTTTTTT. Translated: CASRDRGIVEEKLFF.

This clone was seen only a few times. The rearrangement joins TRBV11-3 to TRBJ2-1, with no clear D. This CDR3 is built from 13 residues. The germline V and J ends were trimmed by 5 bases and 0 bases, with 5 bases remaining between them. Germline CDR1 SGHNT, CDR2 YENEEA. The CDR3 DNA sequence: TGTGCCAGCAGCACGAGCTCCTACAATGAGCAGTTCTTC. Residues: CASSTSSYNEQFF.

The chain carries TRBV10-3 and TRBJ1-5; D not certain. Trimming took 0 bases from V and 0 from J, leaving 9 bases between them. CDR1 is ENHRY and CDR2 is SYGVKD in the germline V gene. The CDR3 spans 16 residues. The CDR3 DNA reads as TGTGCCATCAGTGAGTCGGGAGTGCGTAGCAATCAGCCCCAGCATTTT. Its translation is CAISESGVRSNQPQHF.

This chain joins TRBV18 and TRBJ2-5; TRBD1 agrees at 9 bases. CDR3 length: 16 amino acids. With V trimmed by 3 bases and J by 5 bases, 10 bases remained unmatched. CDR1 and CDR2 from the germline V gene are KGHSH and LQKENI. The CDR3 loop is CASSPIIQDRGETQYF. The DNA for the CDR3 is TGTGCCAGCTCACCCATCATCCAGGACAGGGGTGAGACCCAGTACTTC.

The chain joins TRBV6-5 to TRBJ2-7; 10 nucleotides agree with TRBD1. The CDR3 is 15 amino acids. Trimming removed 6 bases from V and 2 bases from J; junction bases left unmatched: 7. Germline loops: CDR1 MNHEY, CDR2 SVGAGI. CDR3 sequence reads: CASSSVTGGPYEQYF. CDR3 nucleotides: TGTGCCAGCAGCTCGGTGACAGGGGGCCCCTACGAGCAGTACTTC.

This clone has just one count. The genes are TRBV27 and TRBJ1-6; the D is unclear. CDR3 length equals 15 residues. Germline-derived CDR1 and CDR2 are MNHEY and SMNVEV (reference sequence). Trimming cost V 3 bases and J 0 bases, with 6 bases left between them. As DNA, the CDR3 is TGTGCCAGCAGTTTCGGCACCTCCTATAATTCACCCCTCCACTTT. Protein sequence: CASSFGTSYNSPLHF.

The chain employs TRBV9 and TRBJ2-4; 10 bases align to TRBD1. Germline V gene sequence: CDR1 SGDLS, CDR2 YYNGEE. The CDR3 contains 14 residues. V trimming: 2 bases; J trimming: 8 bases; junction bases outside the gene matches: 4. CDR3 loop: CASSVTGTGDIQYF. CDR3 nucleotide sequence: TGTGCCAGCAGCGTCACCGGGACAGGGGACATTCAGTACTTC. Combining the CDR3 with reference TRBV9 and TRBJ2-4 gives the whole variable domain DSGVTQTPKHLITATGQRVTLRCSPRSGDLSVYWYQQSLDQGLQFLIQYYNGEERAKGNILERFSAQQFPDLHSELNLSSLELGDSALYFCASSVTGTGDIQYFGAGTRLSVL.

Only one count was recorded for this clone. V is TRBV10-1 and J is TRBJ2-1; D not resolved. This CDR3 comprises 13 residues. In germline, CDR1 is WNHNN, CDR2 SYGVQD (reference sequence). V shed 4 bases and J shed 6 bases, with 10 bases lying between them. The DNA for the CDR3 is TGCGCCAGCAGTGCGTCCCTAGGCAATGAGCAGTTCTTC. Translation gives CASSASLGNEQFF.